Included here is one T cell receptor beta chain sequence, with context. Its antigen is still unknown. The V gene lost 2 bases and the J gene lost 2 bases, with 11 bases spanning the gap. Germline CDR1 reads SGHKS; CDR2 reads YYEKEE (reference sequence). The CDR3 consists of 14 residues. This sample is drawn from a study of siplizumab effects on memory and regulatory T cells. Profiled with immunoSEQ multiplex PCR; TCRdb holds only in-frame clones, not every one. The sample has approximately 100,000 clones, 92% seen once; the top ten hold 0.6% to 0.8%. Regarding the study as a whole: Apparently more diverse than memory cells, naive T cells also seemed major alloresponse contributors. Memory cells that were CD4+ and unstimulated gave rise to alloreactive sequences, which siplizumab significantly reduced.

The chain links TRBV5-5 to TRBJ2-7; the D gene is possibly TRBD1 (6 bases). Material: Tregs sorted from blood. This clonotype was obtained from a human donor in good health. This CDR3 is CASSFRQAAYEQYF. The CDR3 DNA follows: TGTGCCAGCAGCTTCCGACAGGCAGCCTACGAGCAGTACTTC.